Following are 20 T cell receptor beta chains from one sample sequenced in a study of shared clonotypes between healthy human individuals. Here immunoSEQ multiplex PCR was the method, and the copy in TCRdb shows in-frame clones only, minus some. The sample contains approximately 1.5 million clones, around 98% of which appear only once. The specimen sequenced was naive CD4+ T cells sorted from blood. The subset denotes: CD45RA+ positively selected. These receptors came from a man aged 25-45 years in good health.

Here the CDR3 reads CSVSSGGSGNTIYF. The CDR3, as DNA: TGCAGCGTTTCTTCAGGGGGCAGTGGAAACACCATATATTTT. This rearrangement joins TRBV29-1 to TRBJ1-3; 8 bases align to TRBD1. Germline CDR1 reads SQVTM; CDR2 reads ANQGSEA. Unmatched junction bases numbered 6, after V lost 5 bases and J lost 3 bases. The CDR3 has 14 residues.

The gene calls are TRBV12-5 and TRBJ2-7; D not resolved. This CDR3 is built from 13 residues. The ends were cut back, 7 bases at V and 0 bases at J, with 10 bases in the middle. Germline loops: CDR1 LGHNT, CDR2 FRNRAP. CDR3 in DNA: TGTGCTAGTGAACACGGCGACTCCTACGAGCAGTACTTC. This codes for CASEHGDSYEQYF. Full variable domain (rest looked up from reference TRBV12-5 and TRBJ2-7): DARVTQTPRHKVTEMGQEVTMRCQPILGHNTVFWYRQTMMQGLELLAYFRNRAPLDDSGMPKDRFSAEMPDATLATLKIQPSEPRDSAVYFCASEHGDSYEQYFGPGTRLTVT.

As to this clone: Different DNA sequences within this sample yield the same CDR3. This chain connects TRBV9 to TRBJ2-3; either TRBD1 or TRBD2 may supply D (5 bases each). The CDR3 covers 14 residues. The germline CDR1 and CDR2 sequences are SGDLS and YYNGEE. Trimming cost V 0 bases and J 4 bases, with 9 bases left between them. The chain's CDR3 is CASSVAGTADTQYF. CDR3 in DNA: TGTGCCAGCAGCGTAGCTGGGACGGCAGATACGCAGTATTTT.

Here the CDR3 reads CASTPGQGAQYF. The CDR3 nucleotides are TGTGCCAGCACCCCGGGACAGGGTGCGCAGTACTTC. V usage is TRBV28 and J usage is TRBJ2-7; 9 nucleotides match TRBD1. This CDR3 region has 12 residues. Per the germline V gene, CDR1 is MDHEN and CDR2 is SYDVKM. Trimming removed 7 bases from V and 9 bases from J; junction bases left unmatched: 7. The complete variable domain, with remaining parts taken from reference TRBV28 and TRBJ2-7, reads DVKVTQSSRYLVKRTGEKVFLECVQDMDHENMFWYRQDPGLGLRLIYFSYDVKMKEKGDIPEGYSVSREKKERFSLILESASTNQTSMYLCASTPGQGAQYFGPGTRLTVT.

This chain uses TRBV28 with TRBJ1-2; D is perhaps TRBD1 (5 bases). The CDR3 is made up of 14 amino acids. Trimming removed 3 bases from V and 10 bases from J, with 18 bases in between. Germline CDR1 and CDR2: MDHEN and SYDVKM. CDR3 in amino acids: CASSFSSIPGDYTF. The CDR3 DNA sequence: TGTGCCAGCAGTTTCTCATCCATCCCGGGGGACTACACCTTC.

This chain joins TRBV19 and TRBJ2-7; 7 nucleotides line up with TRBD1. The CDR3 length is 14 residues. Germline V gene lookup returns CDR1 LNHDA and CDR2 SQIVND (reference sequence). The V segment lost 4 bases and the J segment 2 bases; nucleotides outside the gene matches: 5. In nucleotides, the CDR3 is TGTGCCAGTAGTAGAACGACAGGGCCCTACGAGCAGTACTTC. It specifies CASSRTTGPYEQYF.

The chain carries TRBV11-2 and TRBJ2-3, with 8 bases lining up with TRBD2. The V gene end was trimmed by 3 bases and the J gene end by 4 bases; junction bases not matched to a gene: 12. CDR3 length equals 17 residues. Germline CDR1 is SGHAT and CDR2 is FQNNGV. The CDR3 is CASSLVGAGVDADTQYF. DNA for the CDR3: TGTGCCAGCAGCTTGGTCGGAGCGGGAGTTGATGCAGATACGCAGTATTTT.

CDR3 sequence reads: CASSPLHPTGVGDTEAFF. The CDR3 DNA is TGTGCCAGCTCACCCCTACATCCAACAGGGGTGGGCGACACTGAAGCTTTCTTT. The J gene is TRBJ1-1, the V gene TRBV18, with 7 nucleotides matching TRBD1. The V segment lost 3 bases and the J segment 3 bases; nucleotides outside the gene matches: 16. The CDR3 is made up of 18 amino acids. Germline loops: CDR1 KGHSH, CDR2 LQKENI.

The V and J genes are TRBV5-1 and TRBJ2-1; 8 bases match TRBD1. The CDR3 loop spans 15 amino acids. Unmatched junction bases numbered 11, after V lost 3 bases and J lost 9 bases. Looked up from germline, CDR1 is SGHRS and CDR2 is YFSETQ. CDR3 in DNA: TGCGCCAGCAGCTCGACCGGGACAGGCATTTCTGAGCAGTTCTTC. This gives the protein CASSSTGTGISEQFF. Looking up the rest from reference TRBV5-1 and TRBJ2-1 gives the full variable domain: KAGVTQTPRYLIKTRGQQVTLSCSPISGHRSVSWYQQTPGQGLQFLFEYFSETQRNKGNFPGRFSGRQFSNSRSEMNVSTLELGDSALYLCASSSTGTGISEQFFGPGTRLTVL.

This clone is a singleton in its sample. The chain couples TRBV28 to TRBJ2-4, with unresolved D. The CDR3 contains 12 residues. V lost 6 bases to trimming and J lost 4 bases, with 7 bases between them. The germline gives CDR1 MDHEN, CDR2 SYDVKM. The CDR3 nucleotides read TGTGCCAGCAGAGATTCAAAAAACATTCAGTACTTC. Amino acid sequence: CASRDSKNIQYF.

This clone was found once. The J gene is TRBJ2-7, the V gene TRBV28, with TRBD1 identical over 7 bases. The CDR3 spans 16 residues. The junction had 13 bases not matched to a gene; V was cut back by 6 bases and J by 2 bases. CDR1 is MDHEN, CDR2 SYDVKM, per germline. For the CDR3, the DNA is TGTGCCAGCAGCCTAGTCCATCCGGGACAGACCTACGAGCAGTACTTC. Translation: CASSLVHPGQTYEQYF.

CDR3 bases: TGTGCCAGCAGCTTTAGTGGGCCAAGCTCTGGGGCCAACGTCCTGACTTTC. Amino acids: CASSFSGPSSGANVLTF. This chain links TRBV7-3 with TRBJ2-6; the D is unclear. CDR1 is SGHTA and CDR2 is FQGTGA in the germline V gene. Trimming took 3 bases from V and 0 from J, leaving 12 bases between them. This CDR3 has 17 residues.

The V and J genes are TRBV28 and TRBJ2-2; D could derive from TRBD1 or TRBD2 (5 bases each). V lost 5 bases and J 6 bases, leaving 22 bases between the germline ends. Per the germline V gene, CDR1 is MDHEN and CDR2 is SYDVKM. The CDR3 is made up of 17 amino acids. CDR3 bases: TGTGCCAGCAGTATCTCCGGGACCCCCCCGCCAGCCGGGGAGCTGTTTTTT. As protein: CASSISGTPPPAGELFF.

This chain links TRBV11-3 with TRBJ2-2; 8 bases are shared with TRBD2. The junction had 8 bases not matched to a gene; V was cut back by 3 bases and J by 2 bases. This CDR3 has 17 amino acids. Germline CDR1 and CDR2: SGHNT and YENEEA. In nucleotides, the CDR3 is TGTGCCAGCAGCTTTCAAACTAGCGGAGATAACACCGGGGAGCTGTTTTTT. This sequence encodes CASSFQTSGDNTGELFF.

The gene calls are TRBV5-5 and TRBJ2-7; 12 nucleotides match TRBD1. V was clipped by 4 bases and J by 0 bases; unmatched bases: 8. Germline V lookup: CDR1 SGHKS, CDR2 YYEKEE (reference sequence). CDR3 length: 17 amino acids. CDR3 in DNA: TGTGCCAGCAGCCTGGGACAGGGGGCCGTTTACTCCTACGAGCAGTACTTC. This codes for CASSLGQGAVYSYEQYF.

The chain has TRBV29-1 and TRBJ2-3; D remains unclear. V lost 4 bases and J 2 bases, leaving 28 bases between the germline ends. The length of the CDR3 is 19 residues. Germline V gene lookup returns CDR1 SQVTM and CDR2 ANQGSEA. CDR3 sequence reads: CSVAFRLSPKTETTDTQYF. The CDR3 region has the DNA TGCAGCGTTGCCTTTCGGCTTTCGCCGAAGACCGAAACCACAGATACGCAGTATTTT.

With regard to this clone: Other DNA sequences of this sample code for an identical CDR3. The chain is built from TRBV28 and TRBJ1-2, with 7 nucleotides matching TRBD1. J lost 4 bases, V lost 1 base, and 6 bases had no gene match. The CDR3 is 15 amino acids. Germline V gene data show CDR1 as MDHEN and CDR2 as SYDVKM. CDR3 in DNA: TGTGCCAGCAGTTTATTTGACAGGGAATTCTATGGCTACACCTTC. Amino acids: CASSLFDREFYGYTF.

Only one count was recorded for this clone. J is TRBJ1-2 and V is TRBV7-9; D is perhaps TRBD1 (6 bases). This CDR3 contains 13 residues. The germline V and J ends were trimmed by 5 bases and 8 bases, with 15 bases remaining between them. CDR1 and CDR2 from the germline V gene are SEHNR and FQNEAQ (reference sequence). DNA of the CDR3: TGTGCCAGCAGCGCCCAAATCAGGGGCGGCTACACCTTC. Amino acids: CASSAQIRGGYTF. The complete variable domain, with remaining parts taken from reference TRBV7-9 and TRBJ1-2, reads DTGVSQNPRHKITKRGQNVTFRCDPISEHNRLYWYRQTLGQGPEFLTYFQNEAQLEKSRLLSDRFSAERPKGSFSTLEIQRTEQGDSAMYLCASSAQIRGGYTFGSGTRLTVV.

V is TRBV5-4 and J is TRBJ2-7, with TRBD1 identical over 9 bases. With V trimmed by 3 bases and J by 2 bases, 6 bases remained unmatched. Looked up from germline, CDR1 is SGHNT and CDR2 is YYREEE (reference sequence). The CDR3 loop spans 15 amino acids. CDR3 nucleotides: TGTGCCAGCAGCTCGGACAGGGGTTGGACCTACGAGCAGTACTTC. It codes for CASSSDRGWTYEQYF.

This clone has a single count. The V and J genes are TRBV11-2 and TRBJ2-7, with D perhaps TRBD1 (5 bases). This CDR3 region has 11 residues. Germline V gene lookup returns CDR1 SGHAT and CDR2 FQNNGV. With 5 bases removed from V and 6 bases from J, the gap between germline ends came to 8 bases. DNA for the CDR3: TGTGCCAGCAGCCGCACAGGCGAGCAGTACTTC. This encodes CASSRTGEQYF. Combining the CDR3 with reference TRBV11-2 and TRBJ2-7 gives the whole variable domain EAGVAQSPRYKIIEKRQSVAFWCNPISGHATLYWYQQILGQGPKLLIQFQNNGVVDDSQLPKDRFSAERLKGVDSTLKIQPAKLEDSAVYLCASSRTGEQYFGPGTRLTVT.